Following are 29 T cell receptor beta chains from one sample sequenced in a study of CXCR3-negative and CXCR3-positive naive CD8 T cells. With UMI labels, 5' RACE was used to prepare the TRB cDNA libraries. TCRdb reprocessed the 5' RACE reads, with one entry per CDR3 protein and no DNA. This sample's table reports roughly 55,000 distinct CDR3 sequences. These receptors lack a known antigen. Notes on the study in general: Naive cells that were CXCR3-positive had more hydrophobic TRB CDR3s (compared with CXCR3-negative naive cells).

The specimen sequenced was naive CXCR3+ CD8+ T cells from blood. Stated subset: CD45RO-CCR7+CD27+CD95- naive CD8+ T cells expressing CXCR3 (TNR3+). All receptors come from a human donor in good health. Some clones in this sample may be carry-over from other donors' samples.

The J gene is TRBJ2-2, the V gene TRBV3-1; TCRdb calls TRBD2, which cannot be checked without DNA. The CDR3 contains 16 residues. Germline V gives CDR1 LGHDT, CDR2 YNNKEL (reference sequence). The CDR3 sequence is CASSLPVGGFPGELFF.

This clonotype ranks as medium-sized in terms of frequency. V gene TRBV11-3 combines with J gene TRBJ2-7; the D call of TRBD2 rests on TCRdb alone, since no DNA is present to check it. Germline assignment: CDR1 SGHNT and CDR2 YENEEA. The CDR3 extends over 18 amino acids. CDR3 sequence: CASSRKPPSGTYGDEQYF.

The J gene is TRBJ2-7, the V gene TRBV20-1. CDR1 DFQATT and CDR2 SNEGSKA come from the germline V gene (reference sequence). The CDR3 totals 13 residues. CDR3 sequence reads: CSARGHESYEQYF.

V is TRBV7-8 and J is TRBJ2-7; TCRdb selects TRBD1, and the lack of DNA leaves this call unchecked. The CDR3 covers 15 residues. Germline CDR1 is SGHVS and CDR2 is FQNEAQ. CDR3 residues: CASSRRQGSLDEQYF.

The chain carries TRBV6-1 and TRBJ2-1. CDR1 and CDR2 (germline): MNHNS, SASEGT. The CDR3 covers 14 residues. The CDR3 reads CASSEEDSYNEQFF.

The gene calls are TRBV20-1 and TRBJ2-7; TCRdb returns TRBD1, unconfirmable since there is no DNA. This CDR3 spans 14 amino acids. Per germline, CDR1 DFQATT and CDR2 SNEGSKA (reference sequence). Here the CDR3 reads CSARVGTGAYEQYF.

V and J are TRBV6-5 and TRBJ2-5; TCRdb's assignment of TRBD1 cannot be checked, as there is no DNA. The CDR3 extends over 16 amino acids. Germline V CDR1 and CDR2: MNHEY, SVGAGI. CDR3 loop: CASSPRGQGMRETQYF.

V is TRBV28 and J is TRBJ2-7; the TCRdb call, TRBD2, lacks DNA for checking. CDR1 is MDHEN and CDR2 is SYDVKM in the germline V gene. The CDR3 sequence is 14 residues long. CDR3 sequence: CASSLALREDEQYF.

The chain combines TRBV4-3 with TRBJ2-2. Per germline, CDR1 LGHNA and CDR2 YSLEER. The CDR3 has 15 amino acids. CDR3: CASSQYVPPTGELFF.

The chain is built from TRBV7-9 and TRBJ2-7. Per germline, CDR1 SEHNR and CDR2 FQNEAQ (reference sequence). CDR3 length: 13 residues. The CDR3: CASAAHLSYEQYF. Using reference TRBV7-9 and TRBJ2-7 for the parts outside the CDR3, the full variable domain is DTGVSQNPRHKITKRGQNVTFRCDPISEHNRLYWYRQTLGQGPEFLTYFQNEAQLEKSRLLSDRFSAERPKGSFSTLEIQRTEQGDSAMYLCASAAHLSYEQYFGPGTRLTVT.

This chain connects TRBV10-3 to TRBJ2-1; as DNA is missing, the TRBD1 call by TCRdb cannot be tested. There are 16 residues in the CDR3. Germline V gene sequence: CDR1 ENHRY, CDR2 SYGVKD. This chain's CDR3 is CAISEFGQGRGNEQFF.

The chain couples TRBV28 to TRBJ1-1; the D call from TCRdb, TRBD1, cannot be confirmed without DNA. Germline V gene lookup returns CDR1 MDHEN and CDR2 SYDVKM. The CDR3 loop spans 16 amino acids. The CDR3 region is CASSPERDTPNTEAFF.

The chain recombines TRBV29-1 with TRBJ1-2. There are 12 residues in the CDR3. Germline CDR1 and CDR2: SQVTM and ANQGSEA. CDR3 sequence reads: CSVDNGGPGYTF.

The genes are TRBV12-3 or TRBV12-4 and TRBJ1-2; TCRdb gives TRBD1 as the D gene, but with no DNA this cannot be confirmed. The CDR3 is 17 residues long. CDR3 in amino acids: CASSPGMMGRSGYGYTF.

The chain couples TRBV7-9 to TRBJ2-5; TCRdb returns TRBD1, unconfirmable since there is no DNA. The CDR3 spans 12 residues. Germline V gene data show CDR1 as SEHNR and CDR2 as FQNEAQ (reference sequence). This chain's CDR3 is CASSFQGETQYF.

CDR3 amino acids: CASSLEASGGSYEQYF. This chain links TRBV7-6 with TRBJ2-7; TCRdb's D gene call, TRBD2, goes unchecked for lack of DNA. Per germline, CDR1 SGHVS and CDR2 FNYEAQ. The length of the CDR3 is 16 residues.

The chain recombines TRBV29-1 with TRBJ2-2; the TCRdb D gene call, TRBD1, has no DNA to confirm it. This CDR3 has 12 residues. CDR1 is SQVTM, CDR2 ANQGSEA, per germline. This CDR3 is CSAAHPTGELFF.

This chain links TRBV29-1 with TRBJ1-2; TCRdb gives TRBD1 as the D gene, but with no DNA this cannot be confirmed. In germline, CDR1 is SQVTM, CDR2 ANQGSEA. The CDR3 spans 13 residues. CDR3 region: CSVYGTGDYGYTF.

V usage is TRBV9 and J usage is TRBJ1-2. The CDR3 loop spans 15 amino acids. Germline V gene lookup returns CDR1 SGDLS and CDR2 YYNGEE. This CDR3 reads CASSALLAGVDGYTF.

V is TRBV7-2 and J is TRBJ2-1; the TCRdb call, TRBD2, lacks DNA for checking. Germline V gene sequence: CDR1 SGHTA, CDR2 FQGNSA. The CDR3 consists of 16 residues. The CDR3 spells CASRLPGLAGGNEQFF.

The CDR3 here is CASSHISGEAFF. This sequence joins TRBV11-2 and TRBJ1-1. The germline CDR1 and CDR2 sequences are SGHAT and FQNNGV. This CDR3 spans 12 amino acids. The whole variable domain, remainder taken from reference TRBV11-2 and TRBJ1-1, is EAGVAQSPRYKIIEKRQSVAFWCNPISGHATLYWYQQILGQGPKLLIQFQNNGVVDDSQLPKDRFSAERLKGVDSTLKIQPAKLEDSAVYLCASSHISGEAFFGQGTRLTVV.

The rearrangement joins TRBV20-1 to TRBJ2-5; absent DNA, TCRdb's TRBD2 call cannot be checked. Germline V gene lookup returns CDR1 DFQATT and CDR2 SNEGSKA (reference sequence). CDR3 size: 15 residues. This chain's CDR3 is CSARGLADERETQYF.

V usage is TRBV20-1 and J usage is TRBJ2-7; TCRdb selects TRBD2, and the lack of DNA leaves this call unchecked. The CDR3 is 16 residues long. From germline, CDR1 is DFQATT and CDR2 SNEGSKA (reference sequence). CDR3 residues: CSARDHPRLAIYEQYF.

This chain joins TRBV7-9 and TRBJ1-5. This CDR3 has 12 residues. Per the germline V gene, CDR1 is SEHNR and CDR2 is FQNEAQ (reference sequence). This CDR3 is CASTVQDQPQHF.

The CDR3 region is CASSNALEDTDTQYF. The V gene is TRBV12-3 or TRBV12-4, the J gene TRBJ2-3; TCRdb returns TRBD2, unconfirmable since there is no DNA. This CDR3 is built from 15 residues.

V and J are TRBV7-9 and TRBJ2-7; the TCRdb D gene call, TRBD1, has no DNA to confirm it. This CDR3 has 12 amino acids. Per germline, CDR1 SEHNR and CDR2 FQNEAQ (reference sequence). CDR3 region: CASLGPDYEQYF.

J is TRBJ2-1 and V is TRBV6-2 or TRBV6-3; TCRdb names TRBD2, which stays unverified in the absence of DNA. The germline V gene has CDR1 MNHEY and CDR2 SVGEGT. The CDR3 is 16 amino acids. The CDR3 sequence: CASRPIAGGLYNEQFF.

The V and J genes are TRBV7-3 and TRBJ2-5; as DNA is missing, the TRBD1 call by TCRdb cannot be tested. Germline V gives CDR1 SGHTA, CDR2 FQGTGA. The CDR3 covers 15 residues. The CDR3 protein is CASSAEPGQGETQYF.

The chain employs TRBV11-3 and TRBJ2-1; TCRdb calls TRBD2, which cannot be checked without DNA. The length of the CDR3 is 14 residues. Germline assignment: CDR1 SGHNT and CDR2 YENEEA. The CDR3 sequence: CASSLGPDNNEQFF.